This T cell receptor beta chain originates from a study of response to subunit inactivated influenza vaccine. This clonotype has more than one count but fewer than ten. The CDR3 covers 18 residues. The trim removed 6 bases at V and 0 bases at J, leaving 12 bases unmatched. Germline V gives CDR1 SQVTM, CDR2 ANQGSEA. TCRdb fed the RT-PCR reads into MiXCR, producing one record per CDR3 protein. The sample has a few hundred thousand distinct CDR3 sequences; about 11% are singletons. These same data were also listed under a study on T cells expressing NK-cell markers. That work states: 5'RACE template switching built TCR beta cDNA with unique molecular identifiers. The TCR beta repertoires were obtained from sorted CD3+CD56+NKG2C+, CD3+CD56+NKG2C- and CD3+CD56-NKG2C+ T cells. The eight sequenced donors comprised seven who were HCMV-seropositive and one who was seronegative. Researchers report these clonotypes also headed the CD3+CD56-NKG2C+ fraction in a few donors.

The sequenced sample was PBMCs from blood, obtained on the day of vaccination. V is TRBV29-1 and J is TRBJ2-3, with 13 bases identical to TRBD2. This TCR derives from a man aged 50 or older who received an inactivated influenza vaccine. The CDR3 loop is CSVAGLAGALSSTDTQYF. In nucleotides, the CDR3 is TGCAGCGTCGCCGGACTAGCGGGGGCTCTATCTAGCACAGATACGCAGTATTTT.